Listed below are T cell receptor beta chains from one sample, sequenced in a study of blood T cell repertoires in COVID-19. Clones were sequenced by immunoSEQ multiplex PCR, and TCRdb holds only the in-frame ones, with some missing. The top ten hold around 2.9% of the sample, which has 250,000 to 300,000 clones, approximately 80% seen once. The sample comprised peripheral blood. All receptors come from a woman aged 60 to 75 with active or convalescent COVID-19. Both conserved end residues are part of each CDR3. Each record gives: J gene, D gene, clone size, V gene, CDR3 DNA, CDR3 protein. The D gene is left open where the match is weak. A row's size may be missing; if present it is once, few, many or a size class.

J gene: TRBJ1-4; D gene: TRBD1; clone size: NA; V gene: TRBV13; CDR3 DNA: TGTGCCAGCAGCCAAAACAGGGGAGGAGAAAAACTGTTTTTT; CDR3 protein: CASSQNRGGEKLFF
J gene: TRBJ2-7; D gene: NA; clone size: NA; V gene: TRBV6-2/TRBV6-3; CDR3 DNA: TGTGCCAGCAGCCAACTCTGGTCTCCCTACGAGCAGTACTTC; CDR3 protein: CASSQLWSPYEQYF
J gene: TRBJ2-3; D gene: NA; clone size: NA; V gene: TRBV5-1; CDR3 DNA: TGCGCCAGCAGCTTGGAGCTAGCCGCAGATACGCAGTATTTT; CDR3 protein: CASSLELAADTQYF
J gene: TRBJ1-2; D gene: TRBD1; clone size: once; V gene: TRBV2; CDR3 DNA: TGTGCCAGCAGAGGAAACAGGGGCGGGCAAGGCTACACCTTC; CDR3 protein: CASRGNRGGQGYTF
J gene: TRBJ1-1; D gene: TRBD1; clone size: NA; V gene: TRBV9; CDR3 DNA: TGTGCCAGCAGCGCGGACAGGGGAAACACTGAAGCTTTCTTT; CDR3 protein: CASSADRGNTEAFF
J gene: TRBJ1-2; D gene: NA; clone size: few; V gene: TRBV6-2/TRBV6-3; CDR3 DNA: TGTGCCAGCAGTTACCGCGGCAGCCTCGGCTACACCTTC; CDR3 protein: CASSYRGSLGYTF
J gene: TRBJ1-6; D gene: TRBD1; clone size: NA; V gene: TRBV5-6; CDR3 DNA: TGTGCCAGCAGCGGGGACAGGTCAAGCTCCTATAATTCACCCCTCCACTTT; CDR3 protein: CASSGDRSSSYNSPLHF
J gene: TRBJ1-5; D gene: TRBD1; clone size: NA; V gene: TRBV5-1; CDR3 DNA: TGCGCCAGCAGCTTGGCAGGGGGTGGGCAGCCCCAGCATTTT; CDR3 protein: CASSLAGGGQPQHF
J gene: TRBJ1-1; D gene: TRBD1; clone size: NA; V gene: TRBV5-8; CDR3 DNA: TGTGCCAGCAGCGCATGGGACAGGGTGAACACTGAAGCTTTCTTT; CDR3 protein: CASSAWDRVNTEAFF
J gene: TRBJ2-3; D gene: TRBD2; clone size: few; V gene: TRBV5-1; CDR3 DNA: TGCGCCAGCAGTCTTCCTAGCGGGGGAGATACGCAGTATTTT; CDR3 protein: CASSLPSGGDTQYF
J gene: TRBJ1-5; D gene: NA; clone size: NA; V gene: TRBV7-2; CDR3 DNA: TGTGCCAGCAGCTTTTGGTCGGACAGAAACAATCAGCCCCAGCATTTT; CDR3 protein: CASSFWSDRNNQPQHF
J gene: TRBJ1-1; D gene: NA; clone size: NA; V gene: TRBV6-5; CDR3 DNA: TGTGCCAGCAGTCGACTGCCGCGGGTAACTGAAGCTTTCTTT; CDR3 protein: CASSRLPRVTEAFF
J gene: TRBJ2-5; D gene: NA; clone size: NA; V gene: TRBV19; CDR3 DNA: TGTGCCAGTAGTAGCCTCCTCCAGGGTTACCAAGAGACCCAGTACTTC; CDR3 protein: CASSSLLQGYQETQYF
J gene: TRBJ2-7; D gene: NA; clone size: NA; V gene: TRBV5-5; CDR3 DNA: TGTGCCAGCAGCCTGACGACAGGCTACGAGCAGTACTTC; CDR3 protein: CASSLTTGYEQYF
J gene: TRBJ1-4; D gene: NA; clone size: once; V gene: TRBV6-5; CDR3 DNA: TGTGCCAGCAGTTACTCGATCTCACTTAATGAAAAACTGTTTTTT; CDR3 protein: CASSYSISLNEKLFF
J gene: TRBJ1-2; D gene: NA; clone size: NA; V gene: TRBV6-5; CDR3 DNA: TGTGCCAGCAGTTCGGCAGGCCACTATGGCTACACCTTC; CDR3 protein: CASSSAGHYGYTF
J gene: TRBJ1-3; D gene: TRBD1; clone size: NA; V gene: TRBV10-3; CDR3 DNA: TGTGCCATCAGAAATACCGGGACAGGGGGCGTTGGAAACACCATATATTTT; CDR3 protein: CAIRNTGTGGVGNTIYF
J gene: TRBJ1-4; D gene: TRBD1; clone size: few; V gene: TRBV5-1; CDR3 DNA: TGCGCCAGCAGCTTGAAAACAGGGGAAGAAAAACTGTTTTTT; CDR3 protein: CASSLKTGEEKLFF
J gene: TRBJ1-6; D gene: NA; clone size: once; V gene: TRBV19; CDR3 DNA: TGTGCCAGTGGTCGGGGGAGCTCCTATAATTCACCCCTCCACTTT; CDR3 protein: CASGRGSSYNSPLHF
J gene: TRBJ1-2; D gene: TRBD1; clone size: NA; V gene: TRBV11-2; CDR3 DNA: TGTGCCAGCAGCCTCGGACAGGCTCCTAACTATGGCTACACCTTC; CDR3 protein: CASSLGQAPNYGYTF
J gene: TRBJ1-2; D gene: NA; clone size: NA; V gene: TRBV4-3; CDR3 DNA: TGCGCCAGCAGCCTAGTCGGGGGGGCAGACTATGGCTACACCTTC; CDR3 protein: CASSLVGGADYGYTF
J gene: TRBJ1-6; D gene: NA; clone size: NA; V gene: TRBV9; CDR3 DNA: TGTGCCAGCAGCCTCTCGGGGGGGGCGCGCCCCTATAATTCACCCCTCCACTTT; CDR3 protein: CASSLSGGARPYNSPLHF
J gene: TRBJ2-7; D gene: NA; clone size: NA; V gene: TRBV27; CDR3 DNA: TGTGCCAGCAGTTTAAGAGGTCCGAACTACGAGCAGTACTTC; CDR3 protein: CASSLRGPNYEQYF
J gene: TRBJ2-2; D gene: NA; clone size: NA; V gene: TRBV15; CDR3 DNA: TGTGCCACCAGCAGAGATCCAGCCGGGGAGCTGTTTTTT; CDR3 protein: CATSRDPAGELFF
J gene: TRBJ1-1; D gene: NA; clone size: once; V gene: TRBV5-8; CDR3 DNA: TGTGCCAGCAGCTTGTCCGGCCAGGCACTTGAAGCTTTCTTT; CDR3 protein: CASSLSGQALEAFF
J gene: TRBJ1-1; D gene: NA; clone size: few; V gene: TRBV9; CDR3 DNA: TGTGCCAGCAGCGTAGCTACCGGACAAGAGTCTTTCTTT; CDR3 protein: CASSVATGQESFF
J gene: TRBJ2-7; D gene: TRBD1; clone size: NA; V gene: TRBV6-2/TRBV6-3; CDR3 DNA: TGTGCCAGCAGTTACTCTACCACAGGGGAAGGACTCGAGCAGTACTTC; CDR3 protein: CASSYSTTGEGLEQYF
J gene: TRBJ2-7; D gene: NA; clone size: NA; V gene: TRBV27; CDR3 DNA: TGTGCCAGCAGTTCCCCGACAGGGGAGGGCGAGCAGTACTTC; CDR3 protein: CASSSPTGEGEQYF
J gene: TRBJ2-3; D gene: TRBD1; clone size: NA; V gene: TRBV15; CDR3 DNA: TGTGCCACCACAGTGGACAGGGGATCGACTGATACGCAGTATTTT; CDR3 protein: CATTVDRGSTDTQYF
J gene: TRBJ1-5; D gene: NA; clone size: NA; V gene: TRBV7-8; CDR3 DNA: TGTGCCAGCAGCTTACTACGAGGCAATCAGCCCCAGCATTTT; CDR3 protein: CASSLLRGNQPQHF
J gene: TRBJ2-3; D gene: TRBD2; clone size: NA; V gene: TRBV7-9; CDR3 DNA: TGTGCCAGCAGCCCTGCATTGGCGGGGGGCTTATTT; CDR3 protein: CASSPALAGGLF
J gene: TRBJ2-6; D gene: TRBD2; clone size: NA; V gene: TRBV29-1; CDR3 DNA: TGCAGCGTAGCACGGGGGGCTGGGGCCAACGTCCTGACTTTC; CDR3 protein: CSVARGAGANVLTF
J gene: TRBJ1-1; D gene: NA; clone size: NA; V gene: TRBV18; CDR3 DNA: TGTGCCAGCTCACCCATACACCCGAACACTGAAGCTTTCTTT; CDR3 protein: CASSPIHPNTEAFF
J gene: TRBJ2-7; D gene: NA; clone size: NA; V gene: TRBV9; CDR3 DNA: TGTGCCAGCAGCGTAGGGGGCGGGACGTCCGAGCAGTACTTC; CDR3 protein: CASSVGGGTSEQYF
J gene: TRBJ1-1; D gene: NA; clone size: NA; V gene: TRBV4-3; CDR3 DNA: TGCGCCAGCAGCCAAGCGGGGGGGTTGAACACTGAAGCTTTCTTT; CDR3 protein: CASSQAGGLNTEAFF
J gene: TRBJ1-5; D gene: TRBD1; clone size: NA; V gene: TRBV29-1; CDR3 DNA: TGCAGCGCCCGGGACAGCTACAATCAGCCCCAGCATTTT; CDR3 protein: CSARDSYNQPQHF
J gene: TRBJ1-6; D gene: NA; clone size: NA; V gene: TRBV5-4; CDR3 DNA: TGTGCCAGCAGCTTGGCCCGGACAGTAGAATCACCCCTCCACTTT; CDR3 protein: CASSLARTVESPLHF
J gene: TRBJ2-1; D gene: TRBD2; clone size: NA; V gene: TRBV4-1; CDR3 DNA: TGCGCCAGCAGCCAAGACCCAGCGGGGGGGCGGGAGCAGTTCTTC; CDR3 protein: CASSQDPAGGREQFF
J gene: TRBJ2-1; D gene: NA; clone size: NA; V gene: TRBV27; CDR3 DNA: TGTGCCAGCAGTTATTCAGGGTCCAATGAGCAGTTCTTC; CDR3 protein: CASSYSGSNEQFF
J gene: TRBJ1-5; D gene: TRBD1; clone size: NA; V gene: TRBV7-2; CDR3 DNA: TGTGCCAGCAGCGTTTCCGGGACAGGGGGCCCCCTGCCCCAGCATTTT; CDR3 protein: CASSVSGTGGPLPQHF
J gene: TRBJ2-5; D gene: TRBD1; clone size: NA; V gene: TRBV18; CDR3 DNA: TGTGCCAGCTCACCACTGGCAGGGGGTCGAGAGACCCAGTACTTC; CDR3 protein: CASSPLAGGRETQYF
J gene: TRBJ2-1; D gene: NA; clone size: NA; V gene: TRBV18; CDR3 DNA: TGTGCCAGCTCCGTCGCGGGGGCCGTAGGAAATGAGCAGTTCTTC; CDR3 protein: CASSVAGAVGNEQFF
J gene: TRBJ2-1; D gene: TRBD2; clone size: NA; V gene: TRBV27; CDR3 DNA: TGTGCCAGCACCTCGACTAGCGGGGGGCCCAATGAGCAGTTCTTC; CDR3 protein: CASTSTSGGPNEQFF
J gene: TRBJ2-1; D gene: NA; clone size: NA; V gene: TRBV5-6; CDR3 DNA: TGTGCCAGCAGCATCCAGGTCGTGTATCCTAATGAGCAGTTCTTC; CDR3 protein: CASSIQVVYPNEQFF
J gene: TRBJ1-1; D gene: NA; clone size: once; V gene: TRBV19; CDR3 DNA: TGTGCCAGTATCCCGCCCGGGGGGGTAAAAACTGAAGCTTTCTTT; CDR3 protein: CASIPPGGVKTEAFF
J gene: TRBJ2-7; D gene: TRBD1; clone size: NA; V gene: TRBV10-3; CDR3 DNA: TGTGCCATCAGTGCCTTCGACAGGGCTGACTACGAGCAGTACTTC; CDR3 protein: CAISAFDRADYEQYF
J gene: TRBJ2-7; D gene: NA; clone size: few; V gene: TRBV7-9; CDR3 DNA: TGTGCCAGCAGGCCGGGACAACTTTACGAGCAGTACTTC; CDR3 protein: CASRPGQLYEQYF
J gene: TRBJ2-3; D gene: TRBD2; clone size: NA; V gene: TRBV3-1/TRBV3-2; CDR3 DNA: TGTGCCAGCGGTAGCGGGGGGGCCCTATCAGCAGATACGCAGTATTTT; CDR3 protein: CASGSGGALSADTQYF
J gene: TRBJ1-3; D gene: TRBD1; clone size: few; V gene: TRBV4-2; CDR3 DNA: TGTGCCAGCAGCCAGGGAGTCGGACAGGGGGGAAACACCATATATTTT; CDR3 protein: CASSQGVGQGGNTIYF
J gene: TRBJ2-3; D gene: TRBD2; clone size: few; V gene: TRBV4-3; CDR3 DNA: TGCGCCAGCAGCCAAGACAATAGCGGGGCAATCACAGATACGCAGTATTTT; CDR3 protein: CASSQDNSGAITDTQYF
J gene: TRBJ1-3; D gene: NA; clone size: few; V gene: TRBV9; CDR3 DNA: TGTGCCAGCAGCGTATGGGGGCCCCTCTCTGGAAACACCATATATTTT; CDR3 protein: CASSVWGPLSGNTIYF